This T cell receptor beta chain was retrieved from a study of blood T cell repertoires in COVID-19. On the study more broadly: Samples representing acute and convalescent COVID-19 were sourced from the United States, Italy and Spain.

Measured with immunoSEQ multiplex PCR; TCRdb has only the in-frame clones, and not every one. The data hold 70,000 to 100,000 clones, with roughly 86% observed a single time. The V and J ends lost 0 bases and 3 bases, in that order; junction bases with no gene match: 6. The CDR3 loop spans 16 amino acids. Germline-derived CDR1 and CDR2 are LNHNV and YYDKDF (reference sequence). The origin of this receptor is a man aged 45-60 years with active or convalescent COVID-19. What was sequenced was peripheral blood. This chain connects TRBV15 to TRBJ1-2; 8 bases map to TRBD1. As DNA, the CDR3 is TGTGCCACCAGCAGAGATCTGACAGGGGCCTACTATGGCTACACCTTC. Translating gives CATSRDLTGAYYGYTF.